These T cell receptor beta chains were read from a single sample in a study of Ad26.COV2.S vaccination and SARS-CoV-2 variants. Using immunoSEQ multiplex PCR, the repertoire was profiled, and TCRdb retains in-frame clones only, with some absent. This sample carries fewer than 500,000 clones, less than 95% of them seen once, and the ten largest clones take approximately 4.5%. The source material was peripheral blood, sampled in a trial of Ad26.COV2.S vaccine versus placebo. These TCRs come from a person between 18 and 60 years old who received the Ad26.COV2.S COVID-19 vaccine or a placebo. Both conserved end residues are part of each CDR3. Fields, in order: J gene, D gene, V gene, clone size, CDR3 protein, CDR3 DNA. D genes are given only for firm matches. Clone size is stated in some rows and not others, as once, few, many or a class when expanded.

j_gene: TRBJ2-7
d_gene: TRBD1
v_gene: TRBV11-1
abundance: NA
CDR3aa: CASSYRTGVSFEQYF
CDR3nt: TGTGCCAGCAGCTACCGGACAGGGGTTTCGTTCGAGCAGTACTTC

j_gene: TRBJ2-5
d_gene: NA
v_gene: TRBV6-1
abundance: NA
CDR3aa: CASSEARIPQETQYF
CDR3nt: TGTGCCAGCAGTGAAGCGCGAATACCCCAAGAGACCCAGTACTTC

j_gene: TRBJ2-3
d_gene: TRBD2
v_gene: TRBV9
abundance: NA
CDR3aa: CASSVGGGTSGMADTQYF
CDR3nt: TGTGCCAGCAGCGTAGGAGGGGGGACTAGCGGGATGGCAGATACGCAGTATTTT

j_gene: TRBJ2-7
d_gene: NA
v_gene: TRBV4-1
abundance: NA
CDR3aa: CASSQDGGRYEQYF
CDR3nt: TGCGCCAGCAGCCAAGACGGGGGCAGGTACGAGCAGTACTTC

j_gene: TRBJ1-5
d_gene: NA
v_gene: TRBV18
abundance: NA
CDR3aa: CASSPPNSLRYQPQHF
CDR3nt: TGTGCCAGCTCACCACCGAACAGTCTTAGGTATCAGCCCCAGCATTTT

j_gene: TRBJ2-5
d_gene: NA
v_gene: TRBV28
abundance: NA
CDR3aa: CASSSPSGAETQYF
CDR3nt: TGTGCCAGCAGTTCCCCCTCGGGGGCAGAGACCCAGTACTTC

j_gene: TRBJ2-2
d_gene: TRBD2
v_gene: TRBV7-3
abundance: NA
CDR3aa: CASSLRRTSGNTGELFF
CDR3nt: TGTGCCAGCAGCTTACGTCGGACTAGCGGAAACACCGGGGAGCTGTTTTTT

j_gene: TRBJ2-2
d_gene: NA
v_gene: TRBV6-5
abundance: NA
CDR3aa: CASSWTPGFRELFF
CDR3nt: TGTGCCAGCAGCTGGACCCCTGGGTTCCGGGAGCTGTTTTTT

j_gene: TRBJ2-7
d_gene: NA
v_gene: TRBV11-1
abundance: NA
CDR3aa: CASSLGGQPYEQYF
CDR3nt: TGTGCCAGCAGCTTAGGTGGGCAGCCCTACGAGCAGTACTTC

j_gene: TRBJ2-3
d_gene: TRBD2
v_gene: TRBV27
abundance: few
CDR3aa: CASSLSSGSGDTQYF
CDR3nt: TGTGCCAGCAGTTTGTCTAGCGGGAGTGGGGATACGCAGTATTTT

j_gene: TRBJ2-5
d_gene: NA
v_gene: TRBV7-9
abundance: NA
CDR3aa: CAVSVGTQYF
CDR3nt: TGTGCCGTGTCGGTTGGGACCCAGTACTTC

j_gene: TRBJ2-1
d_gene: NA
v_gene: TRBV9
abundance: NA
CDR3aa: CASSGPGTARGEQFF
CDR3nt: TGTGCCAGCAGCGGGCCCGGGACTGCACGTGGTGAGCAGTTCTTC

j_gene: TRBJ1-3
d_gene: NA
v_gene: TRBV18
abundance: NA
CDR3aa: CASSRLGSGNTIYF
CDR3nt: TGTGCCAGCTCACGACTAGGCAGTGGAAACACCATATATTTT

j_gene: TRBJ2-1
d_gene: TRBD2
v_gene: TRBV9
abundance: NA
CDR3aa: CASSVGLAGASSYNEQFF
CDR3nt: TGTGCCAGCAGCGTGGGACTAGCGGGGGCCTCCTCCTACAATGAGCAGTTCTTC

j_gene: TRBJ2-1
d_gene: TRBD2
v_gene: TRBV19
abundance: NA
CDR3aa: CASSILAGENNEQFF
CDR3nt: TGTGCCAGTAGTATTCTAGCGGGAGAGAACAATGAGCAGTTCTTC

j_gene: TRBJ2-2
d_gene: TRBD1
v_gene: TRBV14
abundance: NA
CDR3aa: CASSQDPYSRTGNVDTGELFF
CDR3nt: TGTGCCAGCAGCCAAGATCCGTATTCAAGGACAGGGAATGTTGACACCGGGGAGCTGTTTTTT

j_gene: TRBJ2-7
d_gene: NA
v_gene: TRBV29-1
abundance: few
CDR3aa: CSVEAPRAGEQYF
CDR3nt: TGCAGCGTTGAAGCGCCCAGGGCTGGGGAGCAGTACTTC

j_gene: TRBJ2-2
d_gene: NA
v_gene: TRBV2
abundance: NA
CDR3aa: CASGSMGSGELFF
CDR3nt: TGTGCCAGCGGGTCGATGGGGTCCGGGGAGCTGTTTTTT

j_gene: TRBJ2-1
d_gene: TRBD2
v_gene: TRBV7-6
abundance: NA
CDR3aa: CASSLGRGTSGINEQFF
CDR3nt: TGTGCCAGCAGCTTAGGCCGCGGGACTAGCGGGATCAATGAGCAGTTCTTC

j_gene: TRBJ2-5
d_gene: NA
v_gene: TRBV5-1
abundance: NA
CDR3aa: CASSFGTFGETQYF
CDR3nt: TGCGCCAGCAGCTTCGGGACTTTTGGTGAGACCCAGTACTTC

j_gene: TRBJ2-5
d_gene: NA
v_gene: TRBV3-1/TRBV3-2
abundance: NA
CDR3aa: CASSRRGGETQYF
CDR3nt: TGTGCCAGCAGCCGTCGTGGGGGAGAGACCCAGTACTTC

j_gene: TRBJ2-7
d_gene: NA
v_gene: TRBV28
abundance: once
CDR3aa: CASSFLRRISSYEQYF
CDR3nt: TGTGCCAGCAGTTTCCTCAGACGGATCAGCTCCTACGAGCAGTACTTC

j_gene: TRBJ2-7
d_gene: TRBD1
v_gene: TRBV7-8
abundance: NA
CDR3aa: CASSLANRGYEQYF
CDR3nt: TGTGCCAGCAGCTTAGCAAACAGGGGCTACGAGCAGTACTTC

j_gene: TRBJ2-1
d_gene: NA
v_gene: TRBV9
abundance: NA
CDR3aa: CASSVVGLNEQFF
CDR3nt: TGTGCCAGCAGCGTAGTAGGTCTCAATGAGCAGTTCTTC

j_gene: TRBJ2-3
d_gene: NA
v_gene: TRBV28
abundance: NA
CDR3aa: CASSLNFVRADTQYF
CDR3nt: TGTGCCAGCAGTTTAAATTTCGTGCGAGCAGATACGCAGTATTTT

j_gene: TRBJ2-7
d_gene: TRBD1
v_gene: TRBV29-1
abundance: NA
CDR3aa: CSAKGQGLAQYF
CDR3nt: TGCAGCGCTAAGGGACAGGGGCTCGCGCAGTACTTC

j_gene: TRBJ2-5
d_gene: NA
v_gene: TRBV3-1/TRBV3-2
abundance: NA
CDR3aa: CASSPPMGTQYF
CDR3nt: TGTGCCAGCAGCCCCCCGATGGGGACCCAGTACTTC

j_gene: TRBJ2-3
d_gene: NA
v_gene: TRBV7-3
abundance: NA
CDR3aa: CASSLGTDTQYF
CDR3nt: TGTGCCAGCAGCTTAGGCACAGATACGCAGTATTTT

j_gene: TRBJ2-7
d_gene: NA
v_gene: TRBV28
abundance: NA
CDR3aa: CASSLGLTGQSSYEQYF
CDR3nt: TGTGCCAGCAGTTTGGGTCTAACAGGGCAGAGCTCCTACGAGCAGTACTTC

j_gene: TRBJ2-1
d_gene: TRBD2
v_gene: TRBV13
abundance: NA
CDR3aa: CASSKTSGSSYNEQFF
CDR3nt: TGTGCCAGCAGCAAGACTAGCGGGAGCTCCTACAATGAGCAGTTCTTC

j_gene: TRBJ2-2
d_gene: TRBD1
v_gene: TRBV7-3
abundance: few
CDR3aa: CASSLEGAFGGELFF
CDR3nt: TGTGCCAGCAGCTTAGAGGGGGCCTTTGGCGGGGAGCTGTTTTTT

j_gene: TRBJ2-3
d_gene: TRBD2
v_gene: TRBV7-2
abundance: NA
CDR3aa: CASSLDEAGGSTDTQYF
CDR3nt: TGTGCCAGCAGCTTAGACGAAGCGGGAGGGTCCACAGATACGCAGTATTTT

j_gene: TRBJ2-1
d_gene: NA
v_gene: TRBV18
abundance: NA
CDR3aa: CASSPKGLNEQFF
CDR3nt: TGTGCCAGCTCACCGAAGGGGCTCAATGAGCAGTTCTTC

j_gene: TRBJ2-7
d_gene: TRBD2
v_gene: TRBV4-1
abundance: NA
CDR3aa: CASSQTGTSGSTYEQYF
CDR3nt: TGCGCCAGCAGCCAAACCGGGACTAGCGGGAGTACCTACGAGCAGTACTTC

j_gene: TRBJ2-3
d_gene: TRBD1
v_gene: TRBV6-6
abundance: NA
CDR3aa: CASSYPTGDPTDTQYF
CDR3nt: TGTGCCAGCAGTTACCCGACAGGGGACCCCACAGATACGCAGTATTTT

j_gene: TRBJ2-3
d_gene: NA
v_gene: TRBV19
abundance: NA
CDR3aa: CASSMTGDTDTQYF
CDR3nt: TGTGCCAGTAGTATGACAGGTGACACAGATACGCAGTATTTT

j_gene: TRBJ2-2
d_gene: NA
v_gene: TRBV2
abundance: NA
CDR3aa: CASSEAGWSNTGELFF
CDR3nt: TGTGCCAGCAGTGAAGCTGGCTGGTCGAACACCGGGGAGCTGTTTTTT

j_gene: TRBJ1-1
d_gene: NA
v_gene: TRBV6-1
abundance: NA
CDR3aa: CASSQGQNRLNTEAFF
CDR3nt: TGTGCCAGCAGTCAAGGACAGAACCGCTTGAACACTGAAGCTTTCTTT

j_gene: TRBJ1-5
d_gene: NA
v_gene: TRBV2
abundance: NA
CDR3aa: CASSDSGLGNQPQHF
CDR3nt: TGTGCCAGCAGCGACTCAGGGTTGGGCAATCAGCCCCAGCATTTT

j_gene: TRBJ2-2
d_gene: NA
v_gene: TRBV3-1/TRBV3-2
abundance: NA
CDR3aa: CASSQAGELFF
CDR3nt: TGTGCCAGCAGCCAAGCCGGGGAGCTGTTTTTT

j_gene: TRBJ2-3
d_gene: TRBD2
v_gene: TRBV7-2
abundance: NA
CDR3aa: CASFPLSGDPSTDTQYF
CDR3nt: TGTGCCAGCTTCCCCCTTAGCGGGGATCCTAGCACAGATACGCAGTATTTT

j_gene: TRBJ2-1
d_gene: NA
v_gene: TRBV7-3
abundance: NA
CDR3aa: CASSSGNEQFF
CDR3nt: TGTGCCAGCAGCTCCGGCAATGAGCAGTTCTTC

j_gene: TRBJ2-5
d_gene: TRBD2
v_gene: TRBV9
abundance: once
CDR3aa: CASSVSAGETETQYF
CDR3nt: TGTGCCAGCAGCGTTTCAGCGGGAGAAACCGAGACCCAGTACTTC

j_gene: TRBJ2-7
d_gene: TRBD1
v_gene: TRBV5-1
abundance: NA
CDR3aa: CASSRAGTGGYEQYF
CDR3nt: TGCGCCAGCAGCCGGGCCGGGACAGGGGGCTACGAGCAGTACTTC

j_gene: TRBJ1-4
d_gene: NA
v_gene: TRBV10-3
abundance: NA
CDR3aa: CAISDRATNEKLFF
CDR3nt: TGTGCCATCAGTGACCGTGCAACTAATGAAAAACTGTTTTTT

j_gene: TRBJ2-3
d_gene: TRBD1
v_gene: TRBV5-6
abundance: NA
CDR3aa: CASSFRWTGTTDTQYF
CDR3nt: TGTGCCAGCAGCTTCAGATGGACAGGGACCACAGATACGCAGTATTTT

j_gene: TRBJ2-5
d_gene: TRBD1
v_gene: TRBV6-5
abundance: NA
CDR3aa: CASSYSTGASKGTQYF
CDR3nt: TGTGCCAGCAGTTACTCCACAGGGGCCTCTAAAGGGACCCAGTACTTC

j_gene: TRBJ2-1
d_gene: NA
v_gene: TRBV4-1
abundance: NA
CDR3aa: CASSSPGTVNEQFF
CDR3nt: TGCGCCAGCAGCTCCCCAGGGACCGTCAATGAGCAGTTCTTC

j_gene: TRBJ1-1
d_gene: NA
v_gene: TRBV6-2/TRBV6-3
abundance: NA
CDR3aa: CASSYRQMNTEAFF
CDR3nt: TGTGCCAGCAGTTATCGTCAAATGAACACTGAAGCTTTCTTT

j_gene: TRBJ2-1
d_gene: TRBD2
v_gene: TRBV6-1
abundance: NA
CDR3aa: CASSDVMSGRAANEQFF
CDR3nt: TGTGCCAGCAGTGATGTGATGAGCGGGAGGGCCGCCAATGAGCAGTTCTTC

j_gene: TRBJ2-1
d_gene: TRBD2
v_gene: TRBV9
abundance: NA
CDR3aa: CASSVYGAGFDNEQFF
CDR3nt: TGTGCCAGCAGCGTCTACGGAGCGGGATTTGACAATGAGCAGTTCTTC

j_gene: TRBJ2-3
d_gene: TRBD2
v_gene: TRBV6-4
abundance: few
CDR3aa: CASSGSGSGTDTQYF
CDR3nt: TGTGCCAGCAGCGGGAGCGGGAGTGGGACAGATACGCAGTATTTT

j_gene: TRBJ1-4
d_gene: NA
v_gene: TRBV7-2
abundance: NA
CDR3aa: CASSQTATNEKLFF
CDR3nt: TGTGCCAGCAGCCAGACAGCAACTAATGAAAAACTGTTTTTT

j_gene: TRBJ2-2
d_gene: NA
v_gene: TRBV5-1
abundance: NA
CDR3aa: CASSFLGGGTGELFF
CDR3nt: TGCGCCAGCAGCTTCTTAGGAGGTGGTACCGGGGAGCTGTTTTTT

j_gene: TRBJ2-5
d_gene: NA
v_gene: TRBV24-1
abundance: NA
CDR3aa: CATSDLIRTQNPETQYF
CDR3nt: TGTGCCACCAGTGATTTGATCAGGACACAAAATCCAGAGACCCAGTACTTC

j_gene: TRBJ2-5
d_gene: NA
v_gene: TRBV29-1
abundance: NA
CDR3aa: CSARHGGQETQYF
CDR3nt: TGCAGCGCCCGCCACGGTGGTCAAGAGACCCAGTACTTC

j_gene: TRBJ2-7
d_gene: NA
v_gene: TRBV9
abundance: NA
CDR3aa: CASSVGTQRDNYEQYF
CDR3nt: TGTGCCAGCAGCGTAGGAACGCAGCGGGACAACTACGAGCAGTACTTC

j_gene: TRBJ1-4
d_gene: NA
v_gene: TRBV11-2
abundance: NA
CDR3aa: CASSLGAPNEKLFF
CDR3nt: TGTGCCAGCAGCTTAGGGGCTCCTAATGAAAAACTGTTTTTT

j_gene: TRBJ2-5
d_gene: NA
v_gene: TRBV4-2
abundance: once
CDR3aa: CASSQQGSGETQYF
CDR3nt: TGTGCCAGCAGCCAACAGGGGAGTGGGGAGACCCAGTACTTC